These 32 T cell receptor beta chains came from one sample sequenced in a study of T cell responses to AZD1222 COVID-19 vaccine. TCRdb's table, derived via immunoSEQ multiplex PCR, lists solely in-frame clones and lacks some. The profile shows approximately 75,000 clones, roughly 90% of them singletons. Material: peripheral blood, obtained 28 days after the second AZD1222 dose. The receptors here all came from an adult who received the AZD1222 COVID-19 vaccine.

The rearrangement joins TRBV7-8 to TRBJ2-3, with 13 nucleotides matching TRBD2. The CDR3 has 16 amino acids. Germline V gene data show CDR1 as SGHVS and CDR2 as FQNEAQ. Trimming at V came to 5 bases and at J to 8 bases, leaving 10 bases not matched to a gene. The CDR3 sequence: CASSPRTSGGWSTQYF. The CDR3 DNA is TGTGCCAGCAGCCCCCGGACTAGCGGGGGATGGAGTACGCAGTATTTT.

The genes are TRBV30 and TRBJ1-1; no reliable D call. This CDR3 is 10 amino acids long. Germline loops: CDR1 GTSNPN, CDR2 SVGIG (reference sequence). Trimming cost V 8 bases and J 5 bases, with 9 bases left between them. CDR3 in amino acids: CAAQRTEAFF. The DNA of the CDR3 is TGTGCCGCCCAAAGGACTGAAGCTTTCTTT.

This rearrangement joins TRBV6-5 to TRBJ2-7, with D uncertain. Germline lookup yields CDR1 MNHEY and CDR2 SVGAGI. Trimming cost V 6 bases and J 6 bases, with 12 bases left between them. The CDR3 totals 12 residues. CDR3 amino acids: CASSENSPEQYF. The CDR3 DNA follows: TGTGCCAGCAGCGAGAACTCCCCCGAGCAGTACTTC.

The rearrangement uses TRBV27 and TRBJ1-1; 9 nucleotides agree with TRBD1. The V segment lost 5 bases and the J segment 4 bases; nucleotides outside the gene matches: 8. The germline V gene encodes CDR1 MNHEY and CDR2 SMNVEV (reference sequence). This CDR3 comprises 15 residues. Written as DNA, the CDR3 is TGTGCCAGCAGTGCTACAGGGGGCGTCGGCACTGAAGCTTTCTTT. It is translated as CASSATGGVGTEAFF.

This chain links TRBV30 with TRBJ2-2; possibly TRBD2 for D (5 bases). CDR3 length equals 14 residues. CDR1 GTSNPN and CDR2 SVGIG come from the germline V gene (reference sequence). The V gene lost 2 bases and the J gene lost 5 bases, with 12 bases spanning the gap. The CDR3 bases are TGTGCCTGGAGTAAAATAGCGAGTACCGGGGAGCTGTTTTTT. It is translated as CAWSKIASTGELFF.

V usage is TRBV27 and J usage is TRBJ1-6; TRBD1 matches at 7 bases. V gave up 5 bases and J gave up 11 bases; unmatched junction bases: 12. The length of the CDR3 is 15 residues. Per the germline V gene, CDR1 is MNHEY and CDR2 is SMNVEV (reference sequence). The CDR3 DNA sequence: TGTGCCAGCAGTCCCCAACAGGGGAATTCGACACCCCTCCACTTT. It specifies CASSPQQGNSTPLHF.

The chain couples TRBV19 to TRBJ1-1; no definite D call. Trimming left V 9 bases short and J 7 bases short, with 15 bases between. Germline V gives CDR1 LNHDA, CDR2 SQIVND (reference sequence). The CDR3 extends over 12 amino acids. For the CDR3, the DNA is TGTGCCAGCCGGGGAGGGAATGGTGAAGCTTTCTTT. Residues: CASRGGNGEAFF.

The rearrangement uses TRBV5-1 and TRBJ2-4; 7 nucleotides align to TRBD1. V trimming: 4 bases; J trimming: 1 base; junction bases outside the gene matches: 8. The CDR3 is 16 amino acids. Looked up from germline, CDR1 is SGHRS and CDR2 is YFSETQ. In DNA, the CDR3 is TGCGCCAGCAGCCTTCAGACAGGGACGGCCAAAAACATTCAGTACTTC. Translation gives CASSLQTGTAKNIQYF.

This clone was found a few times. The chain couples TRBV6-5 to TRBJ1-2, with 7 bases identical to TRBD1. This CDR3 is built from 12 residues. The V gene end was trimmed by 6 bases and the J gene end by 6 bases; junction bases not matched to a gene: 4. Germline assignment: CDR1 MNHEY and CDR2 SVGAGI. CDR3: CASSYGQDGYTF. The CDR3 nucleotides read TGTGCCAGCAGCTACGGACAGGATGGCTACACCTTC.

The chain links TRBV5-8 to TRBJ2-2; 9 bases are shared with TRBD2. Germline values: CDR1 SGHTS, CDR2 YDEGEE. This CDR3 has 17 amino acids. J was trimmed by 1 base and V by 4 bases; bases with no gene match: 8. The CDR3 region is CASSPLGLAWNTGELFF. The CDR3 coding sequence is TGTGCCAGCAGCCCTTTGGGACTAGCCTGGAACACCGGGGAGCTGTTTTTT.

The V call is TRBV7-9, the J call TRBJ2-1; 7 bases line up with TRBD1. The germline CDR1 and CDR2 sequences are SEHNR and FQNEAQ (reference sequence). The CDR3 is 17 amino acids. V trimming: 2 bases; J trimming: 0 bases; junction bases outside the gene matches: 7. In DNA, the CDR3 is TGTGCCAGCAGCTTATTAGGGGGCAGGAGCTCCTACAATGAGCAGTTCTTC. Protein: CASSLLGGRSSYNEQFF.

A single count supports this clone. The V gene is TRBV29-1, the J gene TRBJ1-1; D is ambiguous. The CDR3 loop spans 11 amino acids. V was trimmed by 4 bases and J by 8 bases, leaving 11 bases between them. CDR1 is SQVTM, CDR2 ANQGSEA, per germline. CDR3 sequence: CSVGAGSEAFF. In nucleotides, the CDR3 is TGCAGCGTTGGGGCAGGATCAGAAGCTTTCTTT.

This chain joins TRBV5-1 and TRBJ2-5; D not resolved. The CDR3 totals 9 residues. From germline, CDR1 is SGHRS and CDR2 YFSETQ. With 8 bases removed from V and 3 bases from J, the gap between germline ends came to 2 bases. CDR3 nucleotide sequence: TGCGCCAGTAAAGAGACCCAGTACTTC. Its protein product is CASKETQYF. Drawing the rest from reference TRBV5-1 and TRBJ2-5, the complete variable domain is KAGVTQTPRYLIKTRGQQVTLSCSPISGHRSVSWYQQTPGQGLQFLFEYFSETQRNKGNFPGRFSGRQFSNSRSEMNVSTLELGDSALYLCASKETQYFGPGTRLLVL.

The sample holds one count of this clone. The chain recombines TRBV27 with TRBJ2-1; TRBD2 might be the D (7 bases). CDR1 and CDR2 from the germline V gene are MNHEY and SMNVEV (reference sequence). Trimming pared 3 bases from V and 4 bases from J, leaving 13 bases between. The CDR3 runs 15 residues. CDR3 nucleotide sequence: TGTGCCAGCAGTTTTGGGGGGGGCCGGTACAATGAGCAGTTCTTC. This translates into CASSFGGGRYNEQFF.

This chain joins TRBV7-2 and TRBJ2-7, with D possibly matching TRBD1 (7 bases). CDR1 and CDR2 (germline): SGHTA, FQGNSA. Deletions cut 3 bases from V and 11 bases from J, with 23 bases between. The CDR3 totals 15 residues. The CDR3 is CASSLEPGAGGEKYF. CDR3 DNA sequence: TGTGCCAGCAGCTTGGAGCCGGGAGCAGGGGGAGAGAAGTACTTC.

This chain joins TRBV30 and TRBJ2-2; TRBD1 agrees at 8 bases. V lost 0 bases, J lost 4 bases, and 1 base stayed unmatched. This CDR3 contains 14 residues. The V gene's germline CDR1 is GTSNPN and CDR2 SVGIG (reference sequence). CDR3 nucleotide sequence: TGTGCCTGGAGTGTAACAGGGGGCACCGGGGAGCTGTTTTTT. Translation gives CAWSVTGGTGELFF. Combining the CDR3 with reference TRBV30 and TRBJ2-2 gives the whole variable domain SQTIHQWPATLVQPVGSPLSLECTVEGTSNPNLYWYRQAAGRGLQLLFYSVGIGQISSEVPQNLSASRPQDRQFILSSKKLLLSDSGFYLCAWSVTGGTGELFFGEGSRLTVL.

The rearrangement uses TRBV5-1 and TRBJ2-5; tentatively, D is TRBD2 (7 bases). V gave up 5 bases and J gave up 2 bases, with 19 bases separating them. This CDR3 comprises 16 residues. Per the germline V gene, CDR1 is SGHRS and CDR2 is YFSETQ. The CDR3 DNA is TGCGCCAGCAGTCGGGGGGCAGCTAACTCTCAAGAGACCCAGTACTTC. Its protein product is CASSRGAANSQETQYF.

CDR3 coding DNA: TGTGCCAGCAGCCCCCCCGGAACCGGGACTAGGGGCGGGGAGCTGTTTTTT. Its translation: CASSPPGTGTRGGELFF. The J gene is TRBJ2-2, the V gene TRBV9, with TRBD2 matching 8 bases. This CDR3 is built from 17 residues. Germline lookup yields CDR1 SGDLS and CDR2 YYNGEE. V lost 4 bases, J lost 7 bases, and 15 bases stayed unmatched.

The rearrangement uses TRBV6-5 and TRBJ1-1; D gene ambiguous. Germline CDR1 and CDR2: MNHEY and SVGAGI. Trimming left V 6 bases short and J 1 base short, with 9 bases between. The CDR3 is 13 residues long. CDR3 DNA: TGTGCCAGCAGCTTACAAGGGAACACTGAAGCTTTCTTT. This sequence encodes CASSLQGNTEAFF.

This rearrangement joins TRBV30 to TRBJ1-1; no clear D. This CDR3 spans 14 amino acids. The V gene's germline CDR1 is GTSNPN and CDR2 SVGIG (reference sequence). Trimming took 0 bases from V and 3 from J, leaving 11 bases between them. CDR3 residues: CAWSVGRRYTEAFF. The CDR3 coding sequence is TGTGCCTGGAGTGTAGGACGACGCTACACTGAAGCTTTCTTT.

J is TRBJ1-5 and V is TRBV7-9; tentatively, D is TRBD1 (5 bases). Germline lookup yields CDR1 SEHNR and CDR2 FQNEAQ (reference sequence). V lost 1 base and J 4 bases, leaving 11 bases between the germline ends. The CDR3 has 15 amino acids. The chain's CDR3 is CASSLGLAGNQPQHF. As DNA, the CDR3 is TGTGCCAGCAGCTTAGGGTTGGCAGGGAATCAGCCCCAGCATTTT.

This chain links TRBV10-3 with TRBJ1-3; TRBD1 is a possible D gene (5 bases). The CDR3 length is 11 residues. Per the germline V gene, CDR1 is ENHRY and CDR2 is SYGVKD. Trimming stripped 9 bases from V and 2 bases from J, with 5 bases between. The CDR3 nucleotides are TGTGCCATGGGGGCTGGAAACACCATATATTTT. Its protein product is CAMGAGNTIYF.

V gene TRBV28 combines with J gene TRBJ1-5, with TRBD1 identical over 11 bases. The V segment lost 8 bases and the J segment 1 base; nucleotides outside the gene matches: 10. Germline V gene data show CDR1 as MDHEN and CDR2 as SYDVKM. This CDR3 has 17 amino acids. In nucleotides, the CDR3 is TGTGCCAGCCCCCCGAGGACAGGGGGCTGGAGCAATCAGCCCCAGCATTTT. Amino acids: CASPPRTGGWSNQPQHF.

The J gene is TRBJ2-7, the V gene TRBV28; no clear D gene. This CDR3 has 14 residues. Germline V gene sequence: CDR1 MDHEN, CDR2 SYDVKM. The V end was cut by 3 bases, the J end by 5 bases, with 14 bases between. In nucleotides, the CDR3 is TGTGCCAGCAGTTTTGACACTCTTAAGCACGAGCAGTACTTC. It is translated as CASSFDTLKHEQYF.

J is TRBJ2-7 and V is TRBV21-1; TRBD2, the table's D call, lacks a check against the DNA. TRBV21-1 is flagged as a pseudogene. The CDR3 consists of 17 residues. In DNA form, the CDR3 reads TGTGCCAGCAGCAAACGCACCCACCGCGGGGGGACCTACGAGCAGTACTTC. It specifies CASSKRTHRGGTYEQYF.

This chain links TRBV28 with TRBJ2-7; perhaps D is TRBD1 or TRBD2 (5 bases each). The CDR3 covers 14 residues. V lost 5 bases and J lost 5, with 16 bases in between. The germline V gene encodes CDR1 MDHEN and CDR2 SYDVKM. The CDR3 reads CASSRPRGENEQYF. The CDR3 DNA reads as TGTGCCAGCAGTCGACCTCGAGGGGAAAACGAGCAGTACTTC.

The chain combines TRBV11-3 with TRBJ2-7; 10 bases match TRBD1. This CDR3 is 15 amino acids long. In germline, CDR1 is SGHNT, CDR2 YENEEA. J gave up 1 base and V 4 bases, and 4 bases lay outside the gene matches. This chain's CDR3 is CASSSGQGDSYEQYF. In DNA, the CDR3 is TGTGCCAGCAGCTCCGGACAGGGGGATTCCTACGAGCAGTACTTC.

The genes are TRBV18 and TRBJ2-1, with D perhaps being TRBD1 or TRBD2 (5 bases each). Trimming stripped 3 bases from V and 3 bases from J, with 15 bases between. The CDR3 loop spans 16 amino acids. Germline V gives CDR1 KGHSH, CDR2 LQKENI. For the CDR3, the DNA is TGTGCCAGCTCACCGGGTACGGGACGGAGCTACAATGAGCAGTTCTTC. The encoded protein is CASSPGTGRSYNEQFF.

CDR3 in DNA: TGTGCCAGCAGCTTAGGCGGGACTAGCACAGATACGCAGTATTTT. Encoded protein: CASSLGGTSTDTQYF. V is TRBV7-7 and J is TRBJ2-3; tentative D call: TRBD2 (6 bases). This CDR3 has 15 residues. The ends were cut back, 1 base at V and 0 bases at J, with 8 bases in the middle. Germline V lookup: CDR1 SSHAT, CDR2 FNYEAQ (reference sequence).

The chain has TRBV6-1 and TRBJ1-2; D ambiguous. Germline CDR1 is MNHNS and CDR2 is SASEGT. The CDR3 consists of 14 residues. V lost 0 bases and J 5 bases, leaving 10 bases between the germline ends. CDR3 nucleotides: TGTGCCAGCAGTGAAGCCGGACGGTCTTATGGCTACACCTTC. Protein sequence: CASSEAGRSYGYTF.

The chain links TRBV3-1 (or the pseudogene TRBV3-2) to TRBJ2-3; 7 bases are shared with TRBD1. V gave up 1 base and J gave up 2 bases; unmatched junction bases: 9. Germline V gene data show CDR1 as LGHDT and CDR2 as YNNKEL (reference sequence). This CDR3 has 17 amino acids. CDR3 coding DNA: TGTGCCAGCAGCCAAGGTGGGGGCAGGGGGATCACAGATACGCAGTATTTT. Amino acids: CASSQGGGRGITDTQYF.

The chain has TRBV28 and TRBJ2-2; TRBD1 matches at 9 bases. V lost 6 bases, J lost 2 bases, and 4 bases stayed unmatched. This CDR3 is 15 amino acids long. Germline CDR1 and CDR2: MDHEN and SYDVKM. The CDR3 DNA sequence: TGTGCCAGCAGACACAGGGGGCGAAACACCGGGGAGCTGTTTTTT. Translation gives CASRHRGRNTGELFF.